The rows below give T cell receptor beta chains drawn from one sample of a study of cytomegalovirus exposure and HLA in healthy donors. Measured with immunoSEQ multiplex PCR; TCRdb has only the in-frame clones, and not every one. Among a few hundred thousand clones listed, roughly 80% were seen once. The sample was PBMCs. These receptors came from a man aged 30-40 years in good health and CMV-seronegative. CDR3s include the opening cysteine and the closing phenylalanine or tryptophan. The D gene is left open where the match is weak. Where a row states a size, it is once, few, many or the class of an expanded clone; other rows omit it.

j_call clone_size d_call v_call cdr3_nt cdr3_aa
TRBJ2-7 - - TRBV10-2 TGCGCCAGCAGTTTACAGGGTTTCTCCTACGAGCAGTACTTC CASSLQGFSYEQYF
TRBJ2-5 - - TRBV2 TGTGCCAGCACCGGATTGGAGCGGGTACAAGAGACCCAGTACTTC CASTGLERVQETQYF
TRBJ1-5 - TRBD1 TRBV18 TGTGCCAGCTCACCGGCCCCAGCAGGGGGTGCCAGCAATCAGCCCCAGCATTTT CASSPAPAGGASNQPQHF
TRBJ1-2 few TRBD1 TRBV27 TGTGCCAGCAGTCCGGGACAGGGTCACTATGGCTACACCTTC CASSPGQGHYGYTF
TRBJ1-4 once - TRBV28 TGTGCCAGCAGTTTAATGCAGGGGCCAGGTCGACCTGAAAAACTGTTTTTT CASSLMQGPGRPEKLFF
TRBJ1-2 - - TRBV29-1 TGCAGCGTGGTGGGGCGCGGGGTCTATGGCTACACCTTC CSVVGRGVYGYTF
TRBJ1-3 - - TRBV4-1 TGCGCCAGCAGCCAATTATCACCTCGGGGTGACACCATATATTTT CASSQLSPRGDTIYF
TRBJ1-4 - - TRBV7-2 TGTGCCAGCAGCTTGGTCGGGCCCCTGGCCACAGGGGAAAAACTGTTTTTT CASSLVGPLATGEKLFF
TRBJ1-6 - TRBD1 TRBV9 TGTGCCAGCAGCGCGACAGGGGATAATTCACCCCTCCACTTT CASSATGDNSPLHF
TRBJ2-5 - TRBD2 TRBV9 TGTGCCAGCAGCGTAAAGTTCGGGACTAGCGGGGCTCAAGAGACCCAGTACTTC CASSVKFGTSGAQETQYF
TRBJ2-7 - - TRBV5-1 TGCGCCAGCAGCTTGGGGGGGGAGGTAGAGCAGTACTTC CASSLGGEVEQYF
TRBJ2-5 - - TRBV5-6 TGTGCCAGCAGCTCAGCTCTAGCGATACAAGAGACCCAGTACTTC CASSSALAIQETQYF
TRBJ2-1 - - TRBV2 TGTGCCAGCAGTGAATACGGTGCGGATCCTTACAATGAGCAGTTCTTC CASSEYGADPYNEQFF
TRBJ2-1 - - TRBV9 TGTGCCAGCAGCGACGACGCTAGCTCCTACAATGAGCAGTTCTTC CASSDDASSYNEQFF